The entry that follows covers one T cell receptor (beta chain) sequence. This sample is part of a study of CD8 T cells in Susac syndrome. A quantity of about 0.5 to 1 ug RNA underwent reverse transcription using random hexamers. Multiplex PCR with immunoSEQ amplified the TCR beta CDR3 across 54 Vbeta and 13 Jbeta. TCRdb re-called the immunoSEQ multiplex PCR reads through MiXCR, storing one row per CDR3 protein. In the table there are about 150,000 distinct CDR3 sequences, about 90% of which are singletons. V lost 6 bases and J lost 0, with 17 bases in between. This CDR3 is 17 amino acids long. Germline lookup yields CDR1 ENHRY and CDR2 SYGVKD. Sequencing of TCR beta was performed on blood CD8+ and CD4+ T cells. The healthy controls were matched to patients by age and sex. Bulk CD8+ and CD4+ cells came from magnetic negative isolation; CD8+ TEMRA by FACS.

Sample: CD4+ T cells from PBMCs. This sequence was found in a human donor in good health. The genes are TRBV10-3 and TRBJ2-2; TRBD2 might be the D (6 bases). CDR3 loop: CAISGMSAGSNTGELFF. In DNA form, the CDR3 reads TGTGCCATCAGCGGTATGAGCGCGGGGTCGAACACCGGGGAGCTGTTTTTT.